These 16 T cell receptor beta chains were all obtained from the same sample, sequenced in a study of blood T cell repertoires in COVID-19. The data were produced by immunoSEQ multiplex PCR, yet TCRdb's version contains in-frame clones alone and is incomplete. The table has around 230,000 clones, about nine tenths seen once. Sequencing was performed on peripheral blood. The receptors come from a man between 40 and 49 years old with acute or convalescent COVID-19.

The chain recombines TRBV27 with TRBJ1-1; maybe TRBD1 (5 bases). CDR3 size: 16 residues. Trimming shortened V by 6 bases and J by 0 bases, and 17 bases separated the two germline ends. Germline CDR1 is MNHEY and CDR2 is SMNVEV (reference sequence). In nucleotides, the CDR3 is TGTGCCAGCAGCGGTTTGGCGGGACTTATGAACACTGAAGCTTTCTTT. Its protein product is CASSGLAGLMNTEAFF.

This chain uses TRBV5-1 with TRBJ2-1, with a possible D match to TRBD1 (6 bases). V was shortened by 7 bases and J by 9 bases, with 20 bases between the two germline ends. Germline CDR1 is SGHRS and CDR2 is YFSETQ. The CDR3 totals 14 residues. This CDR3 is CASARDTRPSEQFF. The CDR3 region has the DNA TGCGCCAGCGCGAGGGACACCCGCCCCAGTGAGCAGTTCTTC.

About this clone itself: Other nucleotide sequences from this sample produce the same CDR3. The chain employs TRBV5-1 and TRBJ2-7; the match to TRBD2 covers 8 bases. V shed 5 bases, J shed 0 bases, and the junction held 1 base outside the gene matches. The germline V gene has CDR1 SGHRS and CDR2 YFSETQ. This CDR3 spans 13 amino acids. CDR3 sequence reads: CASRGTSSYEQYF. For the CDR3, the DNA is TGCGCCAGCAGGGGGACTAGCTCCTACGAGCAGTACTTC.

The chain carries TRBV7-2 and TRBJ1-3, with D unclear. Germline loops: CDR1 SGHTA, CDR2 FQGNSA. This CDR3 region has 14 residues. V was cut by 6 bases and J by 3 bases, with 12 bases left in between. In DNA form, the CDR3 reads TGTGCCAGCAGTAGAATGCCCATTGGAAACACCATATATTTT. Its protein is CASSRMPIGNTIYF.

J is TRBJ2-7 and V is TRBV6-5, with 8 positions matching TRBD2. The CDR3 has 15 amino acids. Germline CDR1 MNHEY, CDR2 SVGAGI. Trimming cost V 2 bases and J 1 base; bases outside gene matches: 4. The CDR3 DNA reads TGTGCCAGCAGTTACCGGGGGGGCGATTCCTACGAGCAGTACTTC. Translation gives CASSYRGGDSYEQYF.

This chain links TRBV28 with TRBJ1-2; 7 positions match TRBD1. V shed 10 bases, J shed 7 bases, and the junction held 12 bases outside the gene matches. The germline V gene encodes CDR1 MDHEN and CDR2 SYDVKM. CDR3 length: 13 residues. The CDR3 coding sequence is TGTGCCACCCAGGGGGGCGCCCTAGGTGGCTACACCTTC. This codes for CATQGGALGGYTF.

This clone was counted once. The rearrangement links TRBV7-2 to TRBJ2-1; TRBD2 aligns across 9 bases. Germline CDR1 is SGHTA and CDR2 is FQGNSA. With V trimmed by 1 base and J by 2 bases, 3 bases remained unmatched. This CDR3 spans 16 amino acids. CDR3 residues: CASSLVRGGAYNEQFF. CDR3 sequence (DNA): TGTGCCAGCAGCTTAGTTCGCGGGGGGGCCTACAATGAGCAGTTCTTC.

The chain carries TRBV28 and TRBJ2-3, with D perhaps matching TRBD2 (6 bases). V lost 3 bases, J lost 0 bases, and 13 bases lay in between. Germline assignment: CDR1 MDHEN and CDR2 SYDVKM. The CDR3 runs to 16 residues. The CDR3 region has the DNA TGTGCCAGCAGTTTGATTGGCGGGATAAGCACAGATACGCAGTATTTT. Amino acid sequence: CASSLIGGISTDTQYF.

The V gene is TRBV5-8, the J gene TRBJ2-7; D is perhaps TRBD2 (6 bases). There are 17 residues in the CDR3. Germline V gene sequence: CDR1 SGHTS, CDR2 YDEGEE. V was shortened by 4 bases and J by 1 base, with 21 bases between the two germline ends. The CDR3 sequence: CASSPDRRRGGSYEQYF. In DNA, the CDR3 is TGTGCCAGCAGCCCTGATCGACGGCGGGGCGGTTCCTACGAGCAGTACTTC.

The CDR3 nucleotides are TGCGCCAGCAGCCTCGGTGTGATCTACGAGCAGTACTTC. It translates to CASSLGVIYEQYF. This chain links TRBV5-1 with TRBJ2-7; D remains unclear. V gave up 4 bases and J gave up 3 bases, with 11 bases separating them. The CDR3 sequence is 13 residues long. Germline V gives CDR1 SGHRS, CDR2 YFSETQ.

This clone appeared a few times. This chain joins TRBV27 and TRBJ2-3, with D unclear. V lost 3 bases to trimming and J lost 2 bases, with 18 bases between them. The CDR3 has 17 amino acids. Germline values: CDR1 MNHEY, CDR2 SMNVEV (reference sequence). CDR3 sequence reads: CASSFLNWRLDTDTQYF. The CDR3 nucleotides read TGTGCCAGCAGTTTCCTCAACTGGCGGCTAGACACAGATACGCAGTATTTT.

The rearrangement uses TRBV9 and TRBJ2-7, with 7 bases that match TRBD2. Germline V gene sequence: CDR1 SGDLS, CDR2 YYNGEE. There are 17 residues in the CDR3. With V trimmed by 4 bases and J by 7 bases, 20 bases remained unmatched. CDR3 DNA: TGTGCCAGCAGCCATTCCCCCGAGCGGGGCGACGACCTAGAGCAGTACTTC. Translated, it gives CASSHSPERGDDLEQYF.

This clone was counted once. The CDR3 coding sequence is TGTGCCAGCAGCTTGACAGGGCGGGGCACTGAAGCTTTCTTT. Protein: CASSLTGRGTEAFF. This chain uses TRBV7-2 with TRBJ1-1; 7 nucleotides agree with TRBD1. The CDR3 consists of 14 residues. Per germline, CDR1 SGHTA and CDR2 FQGNSA. The J segment lost 4 bases and the V segment lost 3 bases, leaving 5 bases of the junction unmatched.

The genes are TRBV7-3 and TRBJ2-3; D is undetermined. The CDR3 length is 13 residues. In germline, CDR1 is SGHTA, CDR2 FQGTGA. Trimming stripped 1 base from V and 2 bases from J, with 4 bases between. Here the CDR3 DNA reads TGTGCCAGCAGCTTAATATACACAGATACGCAGTATTTT. Protein sequence: CASSLIYTDTQYF.

The V call is TRBV6-1, the J call TRBJ1-5, with a tentative D call TRBD1 (5 bases). V was cut by 6 bases and J by 7 bases, with 25 bases left in between. CDR1 is MNHNS, CDR2 SASEGT, per germline. The CDR3 is made up of 17 amino acids. CDR3 DNA: TGTGCCAGCAGAGAACTCGGGACTCCCGCCGGGTACCAGCCCCAGCATTTT. This sequence encodes CASRELGTPAGYQPQHF.

The V gene is TRBV27, the J gene TRBJ2-1; D is unresolved. Germline V lookup: CDR1 MNHEY, CDR2 SMNVEV (reference sequence). Trimming pared 3 bases from V and 15 bases from J, leaving 18 bases between. This CDR3 is built from 13 residues. The CDR3 DNA reads as TGTGCCAGCAGTTTCGGCCTAGGCCACACAATGTTCTTC. This gives the protein CASSFGLGHTMFF.